The following is a T cell receptor beta chain sequence with its context. Its binding antigen is unknown. Base qualities are not provided; no much larger clone lies one nucleotide away. This entry is derived from a study of blood T cells in healthy people across ages (dated by TCRdb to between 2014 and 2016). For the wider study: In model experiments, template switching captured roughly one uniquely barcoded TCR beta cDNA molecule for every two T cells. Age-related changes in TCR beta repertoire diversity were measured in the study by deep sequencing normalized with unique cDNA molecular identifiers. Donors were grouped into four age groups: young (average approximately 15 years), middle-aged (less than 40), aged (around 60) and long-lived (around 80). To avoid experimental bias, donors of different ages were distributed randomly across sequencing lanes. Two additional independent replicas of 1 million unique cDNA reads from the same blood draw were analyzed for two donors (one aged 18 to 29 and one aged 80 or older). Broader findings and caveats from the paper: Observed TCR beta diversity per million T cells fell roughly linearly with age, and a significant reduction was already apparent by age about 36. Total diversity estimates from one million sequenced T cells were considered lower bounds and underestimates. Because donor CMV infection status was unknown, age-related changes in expanded clonotypes were potentially confounded. Conclusive comparison of naive and antigen-experienced compartments was prevented by the profiling of bulk unsorted PBMCs. There was a strong correlation between observed TCR beta diversity and the percentage of naive T cells measured by flow cytometry. The long-lived group showed more naive CD4+ T cells, fewer expanded clones and increased TCR diversity than the aged group, suggesting age selection.

Receptors were amplified or captured by 5' RACE. The sequencer was an Illumina HiSeq 2500. The second PCR ran for roughly 6 to 11 cycles and used a J-beta primer mix along with a sample-barcoded 5' primer. Each TCR beta cDNA molecule received a unique molecular identifier from a template-switch 5' adaptor carrying 12 random nucleotides. Each sample yielded at least 3 million CDR3-containing paired-end reads. All of the RNA was converted into first-strand cDNA using the Mint cDNA synthesis kit, with a TRBC-specific oligonucleotide serving as the primer. All cDNA was treated with uracil-DNA glycosylase and then went through a first 18-cycle PCR with the universal primers M1SS and BC2_uni_R. The paper's data handling went like this. Each sample was normalized by randomly selecting 1 million high-quality reads, each carrying a distinct molecular identifier. Reads sharing molecular identifiers were discarded rather than binned into consensus sequences. CDR3 identification, clonotype clustering and error correction used MiTCR with a Q25 quality threshold and the strictest error-elimination algorithm. A nonparametric unseen species model with Euler transformation was used to estimate lower-bound total TCR beta diversity. The public reads were quality trimmed at Q25 with fastp and then assembled into clones with MiXCR by TCRdb, keeping productive beta chains. Rows merge per CDR3 protein into single entries with the most common DNA and genes. None of the V and J calls come from the authors' own analysis; TCRdb made them. For this sample there are 790,000 or so distinct CDR3 sequences; about 56% appear just once. The ten largest make up about a quarter of the sample.

Donors were a few dozen systemically healthy Caucasian individuals from Russia aged roughly 6 to 100 years. Roughly 9 milliliters of peripheral blood were drawn from each donor into EDTA-treated Vacutainer tubes. Ficoll-Paque density-gradient centrifugation was used to isolate PBMCs, with at least 6.5 million per sample. Total RNA was extracted from PBMCs with Trizol reagent, with at least 5.5 micrograms obtained per sample. For every donor, an aliquot of PBMCs went through flow cytometry to measure the percentages of naive CD45RAhigh/CD27high T cells. From the cysteine through the phenylalanine, the CDR3 covers 16 amino acids. Left in the record is the CDR3 DNA by itself, 48 bases read in frame from the first base. As encoded in the germline V gene, CDR1 is SGHDT while CDR2 is YYEEEE. At the junction V is shortened by 4 bases and J by 4 bases, with 18 bases in between.

The chain is made from TRBV5-6 and TRBJ2-1, with the D segment identity uncertain. Source material: blood. The clonotype comes from a man between 35 and 55 years old in good health. The DNA is TGTGCCAGCAGCGCGTCGGCGGCCCGTTATTACAATGAGCAGTTCTTC. Protein translation: CASSASAARYYNEQFF.